Sequencing of this T cell receptor beta chain was carried out in a study of T cells in Graves' hyperthyroidism and ophthalmopathy. About the research overall: Initial diagnosis, before any treatment, was when peripheral blood was collected. Broader study findings: Ophthalmopathy prediction by the model preceded onset by a median roughly 6 months. Within blood appeared most thyroid clonotypes that had expanded above 0.001.

The CDR3 regions of TCR beta were amplified from RNA transcripts. Carried out on the TCR CDR3, a first-round RT-PCR used the HTBI primer set. TCRdb reprocessed the multiplex PCR reads with MiXCR, giving one entry per CDR3 protein. The data contain over 250,000 distinct CDR3 sequences, 20% to 25% of them singletons. Isolation of PBMCs was performed on 8.5 to 10 ml fresh peripheral blood. The CDR3 has 14 amino acids. The V gene lost 1 base and the J gene lost 4 bases, with 14 bases spanning the gap. From germline, CDR1 is GTSNPN and CDR2 SVGIG (reference sequence). On this clonotype: What it recognizes is unknown.

What was sequenced was blood. The sequence came from a man aged 25 to 40 with Graves' ophthalmopathy. The chain links TRBV30 to TRBJ2-7; D might be TRBD1 (6 bases). CDR3 sequence: CAWSADRSVYEQYF. The CDR3 DNA follows: TGTGCCTGGAGTGCCGACAGGTCGGTGTACGAGCAGTACTTC.